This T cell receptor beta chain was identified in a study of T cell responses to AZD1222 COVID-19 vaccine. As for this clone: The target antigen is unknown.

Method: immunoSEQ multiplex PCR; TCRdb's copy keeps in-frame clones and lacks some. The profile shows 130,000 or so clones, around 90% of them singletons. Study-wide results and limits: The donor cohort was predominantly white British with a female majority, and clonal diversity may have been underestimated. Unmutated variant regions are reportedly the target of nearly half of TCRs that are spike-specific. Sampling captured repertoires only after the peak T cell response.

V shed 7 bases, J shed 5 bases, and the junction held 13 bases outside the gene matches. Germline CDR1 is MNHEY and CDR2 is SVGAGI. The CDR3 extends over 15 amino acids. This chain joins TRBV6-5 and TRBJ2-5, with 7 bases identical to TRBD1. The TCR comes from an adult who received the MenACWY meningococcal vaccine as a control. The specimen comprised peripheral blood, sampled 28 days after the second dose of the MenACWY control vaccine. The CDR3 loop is CASKGGQILGETQYF. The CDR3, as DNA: TGTGCCAGCAAAGGGGGACAGATCCTGGGGGAGACCCAGTACTTC.